The next 20 T cell receptor beta chains were all read from a single sample in a study of OX40 agonist ivuxolimab in advanced cancers. The method was immunoSEQ multiplex PCR; TCRdb's version includes in-frame clones alone and lacks a portion of them. The profile shows under 50,000 clones, 88% of them singletons. The input for sequencing was CD4+ or CD8+ T cells sorted from blood, taken in a trial of the OX40 agonist ivuxolimab. The receptors stem from an adult with an advanced solid tumor such as melanoma, head and neck, liver or kidney cancer.

This chain uses TRBV5-1 with TRBJ1-1; D possibly corresponds to TRBD1 (5 bases). Trimming cost V 0 bases and J 3 bases, with 12 bases left between them. The V gene's germline CDR1 is SGHRS and CDR2 YFSETQ. CDR3 length equals 15 residues. The CDR3 is CASSLGIGEDTEAFF. CDR3 nucleotide sequence: TGCGCCAGCAGCTTGGGAATAGGGGAGGACACTGAAGCTTTCTTT.

The chain joins TRBV7-2 to TRBJ1-2; D not certain. The CDR3 has 13 amino acids. CDR1 is SGHTA, CDR2 FQGNSA, per germline. V was pared by 2 bases and J by 4 bases, with 8 bases between. CDR3 in amino acids: CASSLLLTYGYTF. As DNA, the CDR3 is TGTGCCAGCAGCTTATTGTTGACCTATGGCTACACCTTC.

As for this clone: The same CDR3 also results from other DNA sequences found in this sample. V gene TRBV6-5 combines with J gene TRBJ2-7; 8 nucleotides match TRBD2. Germline CDR1 is MNHEY and CDR2 is SVGAGI. The CDR3 length is 14 residues. Trimming removed 6 bases from V and 2 bases from J; junction bases left unmatched: 6. This CDR3 is CASSLTSGTYEQYF. The DNA of the CDR3 is TGTGCCAGCAGCCTTACTAGCGGAACCTACGAGCAGTACTTC.

V and J are TRBV5-4 and TRBJ2-1; tentative D call: TRBD2 (6 bases). Germline assignment: CDR1 SGHNT and CDR2 YYREEE (reference sequence). Trimming took off 5 bases at V and 10 bases at J, with 10 bases between the two ends. This CDR3 contains 11 residues. The CDR3 region has the DNA TGTGCCAGCAGGGGTGCGGGGGAGCAGTTCTTC. Residues: CASRGAGEQFF. Filled out from reference TRBV5-4 and TRBJ2-1, the complete variable domain reads ETGVTQSPTHLIKTRGQQVTLRCSSQSGHNTVSWYQQALGQGPQFIFQYYREEENGRGNFPPRFSGLQFPNYSSELNVNALELDDSALYLCASRGAGEQFFGPGTRLTVL.

The CDR3 protein is CARSLKKRRSYEQYF. The CDR3 DNA follows: TGTGCCAGAAGCCTTAAAAAACGGAGGAGCTACGAGCAGTACTTC. The J gene is TRBJ2-7, the V gene TRBV5-3, with D possibly being TRBD2 (5 bases). TRBV5-3 is sorted into the ORF group, with uncertain function. Trimming pared 4 bases from V and 3 bases from J, leaving 17 bases between. The CDR3 is 15 amino acids.

In its sample, this clone was seen once. Just one base apart from a much larger clone, this may be a read error. The chain employs TRBV7-2 and TRBJ2-7; no clear D gene. Trimming took off 2 bases at V and 4 bases at J, with 6 bases between the two ends. Per the germline V gene, CDR1 is SGHTA and CDR2 is FQGNSA. The CDR3 length is 12 residues. The CDR3 bases are TGTGCCAGCAGCTTATCGCGTTACGAGCAGTACTTC. It codes for CASSLSRYEQYF.

The chain employs TRBV27 and TRBJ2-5; no firm D call. The germline V gene has CDR1 MNHEY and CDR2 SMNVEV (reference sequence). The V end lost 0 bases, the J end lost 5 bases, and 13 bases lay between the germline ends. The CDR3 runs to 15 residues. This CDR3 reads CASSLSSGARETQYF. The DNA for the CDR3 is TGTGCCAGCAGTTTATCGTCTGGAGCGCGGGAGACCCAGTACTTC.

The CDR3 DNA reads as TGTGCCAGTAGCCCCAGCGAAGCCAATTTATACTACGAGCAGTACTTC. Translated, it gives CASSPSEANLYYEQYF. The rearrangement links TRBV9 to TRBJ2-7; D is unresolved. CDR3 length equals 16 residues. Trimming removed 8 bases at V and 3 bases at J, with 24 bases between. Germline CDR1 is SGDLS and CDR2 is YYNGEE.

The chain links TRBV30 to TRBJ2-1; D is perhaps TRBD1 or TRBD2 (6 bases each). The germline V gene has CDR1 GTSNPN and CDR2 SVGIG (reference sequence). Trimming cost V 4 bases and J 10 bases, with 14 bases left between them. The length of the CDR3 is 12 residues. CDR3 sequence (DNA): TGTGCCTGGAAAAGGGGGGACTTCGAGCAGTTCTTC. Translating it yields CAWKRGDFEQFF.

The J gene is TRBJ1-4, the V gene TRBV7-2, with D possibly matching TRBD1 (5 bases). The ends were cut back, 5 bases at V and 6 bases at J, with 13 bases in the middle. The CDR3 extends over 14 amino acids. The germline gives CDR1 SGHTA, CDR2 FQGNSA. Here the CDR3 reads CASSLVGVDEKLFF. DNA for the CDR3: TGTGCCAGCAGCCTCGTGGGGGTCGATGAAAAACTGTTTTTT.

The chain carries TRBV19 and TRBJ2-7, with 11 bases matching TRBD2. The V gene end was trimmed by 3 bases and the J gene end by 3 bases; junction bases not matched to a gene: 4. The CDR3 totals 15 residues. Germline V gene sequence: CDR1 LNHDA, CDR2 SQIVND (reference sequence). Here the CDR3 reads CASSIRGLADYEQYF. In nucleotides, the CDR3 is TGTGCCAGTAGTATTAGGGGACTAGCGGACTACGAGCAGTACTTC.

The genes are TRBV6-1 and TRBJ2-2; TRBD2 agrees at 7 bases. This CDR3 spans 16 amino acids. CDR1 is MNHNS and CDR2 is SASEGT in the germline V gene. The J segment lost 1 base and the V segment lost 2 bases, leaving 4 bases of the junction unmatched. CDR3 bases: TGTGCCAGCAGTGAAAGGGCGGGAGTGAACACCGGGGAGCTGTTTTTT. Amino acids: CASSERAGVNTGELFF.

Remarks on this clone: The same CDR3 arises from other DNA sequences in this sample as well. This rearrangement joins TRBV18 to TRBJ1-6, with TRBD1 identical over 8 bases. Trimming removed 4 bases from V and 9 bases from J; junction bases left unmatched: 2. Germline V gives CDR1 KGHSH, CDR2 LQKENI. The CDR3 is made up of 13 amino acids. Here the CDR3 DNA reads TGTGCCAGCTCACTAGACAGGGGTTCACCCCTCCACTTT. Its protein is CASSLDRGSPLHF. Using reference TRBV18 and TRBJ1-6 for the parts outside the CDR3, the full variable domain is NAGVMQNPRHLVRRRGQEARLRCSPMKGHSHVYWYRQLPEEGLKFMVYLQKENIIDESGMPKERFSAEFPKEGPSILRIQQVVRGDSAAYFCASSLDRGSPLHFGNGTRLTVT.

The chain uses TRBV18 and TRBJ2-5; tentatively, D is TRBD2 (5 bases). The CDR3 extends over 14 amino acids. Germline V gene sequence: CDR1 KGHSH, CDR2 LQKENI. Trimming took 5 bases from V and 4 from J, leaving 14 bases between them. The CDR3 DNA follows: TGTGCCAGCTCAGATACTCGGACTGTAGAGACCCAGTACTTC. This sequence encodes CASSDTRTVETQYF.

Here the CDR3 DNA reads TGTGCCAGTAGTATAGATCGGGACCCCACTGGGGCCAACGTCCTGACTTTC. Translation gives CASSIDRDPTGANVLTF. The V and J genes are TRBV19 and TRBJ2-6, with D perhaps matching TRBD1 or TRBD2 (5 bases each). CDR3 length equals 17 residues. Germline CDR1 and CDR2: LNHDA and SQIVND (reference sequence). V was shortened by 0 bases and J by 2 bases, with 11 bases between the two germline ends.

The chain joins TRBV6-1 to TRBJ1-2, with D possibly TRBD1 on 5 matching bases. The CDR3 sequence is 14 residues long. Trimming took 2 bases from V and 8 from J, leaving 15 bases between them. CDR1 is MNHNS and CDR2 is SASEGT in the germline V gene. This chain's CDR3 is CASSEQGTVWGYTF. DNA of the CDR3: TGTGCCAGCAGTGAACAGGGTACTGTCTGGGGCTACACCTTC.

A few counts support this clone. The V gene is TRBV4-1, the J gene TRBJ1-1; D call uncertain. CDR3 size: 15 residues. Between the trimmed V and J ends, which lost 1 base and 0 bases, there was a span of 9 bases. The germline CDR1 and CDR2 sequences are MGHRA and YSYEKL. The CDR3 region is CASSQAKELNTEAFF. The CDR3 nucleotides are TGCGCCAGCAGCCAAGCAAAAGAGCTGAACACTGAAGCTTTCTTT.

V usage is TRBV4-3 and J usage is TRBJ2-2; possibly TRBD2 for D (5 bases). CDR1 and CDR2 (germline): LGHNA, YSLEER. CDR3 length: 16 amino acids. Between the trimmed V and J ends, which lost 0 bases and 3 bases, there was a span of 11 bases. This CDR3 is CASSQEWAGHTGELFF. In nucleotides, the CDR3 is TGCGCCAGCAGCCAAGAATGGGCGGGCCACACCGGGGAGCTGTTTTTT.

CDR3 bases: TGTGCCAGCAGCGTGCAGGGCGGTTTAAGCTACAATGAGCAGTTCTTC. The encoded protein is CASSVQGGLSYNEQFF. The V gene is TRBV9, the J gene TRBJ2-1; TRBD1 might be the D (5 bases). The CDR3 covers 16 residues. Germline CDR1 reads SGDLS; CDR2 reads YYNGEE. V was pared by 2 bases and J by 3 bases, with 15 bases between.

This chain joins TRBV5-1 and TRBJ1-2; 12 positions match TRBD1. Trimming cost V 4 bases and J 4 bases; bases outside gene matches: 2. This CDR3 is built from 14 residues. Germline loops: CDR1 SGHRS, CDR2 YFSETQ. CDR3 DNA sequence: TGCGCCAGCAGCACGGGACAGGGGGCCTATGGCTACACCTTC. Its translation is CASSTGQGAYGYTF.